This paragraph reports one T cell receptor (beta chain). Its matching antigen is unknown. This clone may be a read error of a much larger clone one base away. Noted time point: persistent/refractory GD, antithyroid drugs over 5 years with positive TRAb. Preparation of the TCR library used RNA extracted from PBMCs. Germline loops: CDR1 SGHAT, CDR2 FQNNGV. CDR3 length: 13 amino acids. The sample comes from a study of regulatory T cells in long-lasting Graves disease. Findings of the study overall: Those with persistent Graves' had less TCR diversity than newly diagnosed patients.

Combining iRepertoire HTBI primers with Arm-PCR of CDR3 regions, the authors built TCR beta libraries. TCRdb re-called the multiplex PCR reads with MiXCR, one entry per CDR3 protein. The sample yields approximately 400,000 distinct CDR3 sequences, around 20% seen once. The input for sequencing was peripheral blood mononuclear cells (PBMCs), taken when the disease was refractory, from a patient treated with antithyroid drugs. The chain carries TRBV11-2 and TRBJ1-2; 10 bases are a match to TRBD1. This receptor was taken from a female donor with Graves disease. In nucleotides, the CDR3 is TGTGCCAGCAACTTAGACAGGGGGCATGGCTACACCTTC. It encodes CASNLDRGHGYTF.